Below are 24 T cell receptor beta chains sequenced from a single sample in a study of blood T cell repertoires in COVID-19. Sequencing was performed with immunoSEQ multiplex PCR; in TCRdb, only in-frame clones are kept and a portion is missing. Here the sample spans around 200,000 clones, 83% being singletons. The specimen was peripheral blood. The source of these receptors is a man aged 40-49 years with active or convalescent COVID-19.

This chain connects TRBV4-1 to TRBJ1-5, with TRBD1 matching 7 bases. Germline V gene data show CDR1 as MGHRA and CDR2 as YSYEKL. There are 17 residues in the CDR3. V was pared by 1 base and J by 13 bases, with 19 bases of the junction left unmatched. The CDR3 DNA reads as TGCGCCAGCAGCCAAGTTAGGCAGTCGAGGGGGCCGGCATTGCAGCATTTT. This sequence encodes CASSQVRQSRGPALQHF.

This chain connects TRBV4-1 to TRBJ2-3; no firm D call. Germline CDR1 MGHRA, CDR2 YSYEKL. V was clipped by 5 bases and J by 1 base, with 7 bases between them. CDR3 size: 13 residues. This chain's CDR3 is CASSGWRTDTQYF. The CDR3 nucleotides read TGCGCCAGCAGCGGCTGGCGCACAGATACGCAGTATTTT.

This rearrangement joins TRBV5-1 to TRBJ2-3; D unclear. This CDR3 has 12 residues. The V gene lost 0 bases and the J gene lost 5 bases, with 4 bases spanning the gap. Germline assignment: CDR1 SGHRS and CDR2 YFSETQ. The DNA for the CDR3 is TGCGCCAGCAGCTTGGGCGGAGATACGCAGTATTTT. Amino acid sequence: CASSLGGDTQYF.

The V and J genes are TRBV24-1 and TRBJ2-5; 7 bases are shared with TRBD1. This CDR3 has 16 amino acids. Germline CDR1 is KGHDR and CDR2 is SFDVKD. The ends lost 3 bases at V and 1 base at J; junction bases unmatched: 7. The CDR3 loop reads CATSDPNRGSQETQYF. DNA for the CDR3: TGTGCCACCAGTGATCCCAACAGGGGCAGCCAAGAGACCCAGTACTTC.

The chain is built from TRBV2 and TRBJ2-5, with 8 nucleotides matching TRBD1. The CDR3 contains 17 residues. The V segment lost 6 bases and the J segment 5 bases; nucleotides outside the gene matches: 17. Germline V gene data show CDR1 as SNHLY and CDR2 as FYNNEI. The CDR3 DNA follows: TGTGCCAGCAGCCCCGATCTTAGTACCAGGGGGCTCGAGACCCAGTACTTC. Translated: CASSPDLSTRGLETQYF.

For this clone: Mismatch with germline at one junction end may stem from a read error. The chain's CDR3 is CASSTSGASYELYF. The CDR3 DNA reads as TGTGCCAGCAGCACTAGCGGGGCCTCCTACGAGCTGTACTTC. The V gene is TRBV9, the J gene TRBJ2-7, with 10 bases aligning to TRBD2. The V gene's germline CDR1 is SGDLS and CDR2 YYNGEE. The CDR3 has 14 amino acids.

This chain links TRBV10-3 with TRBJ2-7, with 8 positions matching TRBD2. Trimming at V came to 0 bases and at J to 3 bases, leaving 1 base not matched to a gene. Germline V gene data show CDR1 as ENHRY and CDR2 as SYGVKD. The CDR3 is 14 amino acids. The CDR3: CAISESLADYEQYF. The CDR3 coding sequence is TGTGCCATCAGTGAGTCACTAGCGGACTACGAGCAGTACTTC.

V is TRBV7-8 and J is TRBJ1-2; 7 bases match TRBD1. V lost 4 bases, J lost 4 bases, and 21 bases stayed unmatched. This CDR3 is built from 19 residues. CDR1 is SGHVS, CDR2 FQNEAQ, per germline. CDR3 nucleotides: TGTGCCAGCAGCTCCCCCCAGGACACACAGGGGACCCTGGGCTATGGCTACACCTTC. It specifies CASSSPQDTQGTLGYGYTF.

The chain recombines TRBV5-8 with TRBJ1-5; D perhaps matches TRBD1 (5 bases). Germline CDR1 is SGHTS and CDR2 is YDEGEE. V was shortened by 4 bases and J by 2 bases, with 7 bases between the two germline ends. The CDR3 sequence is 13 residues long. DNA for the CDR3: TGTGCCAGCAGCACACAGGGCAATCAGCCCCAGCATTTT. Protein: CASSTQGNQPQHF.

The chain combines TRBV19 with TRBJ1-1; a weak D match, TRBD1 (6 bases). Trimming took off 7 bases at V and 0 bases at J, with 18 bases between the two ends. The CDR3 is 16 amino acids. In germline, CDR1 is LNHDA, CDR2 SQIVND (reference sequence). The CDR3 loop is CASILSGERVNTEAFF. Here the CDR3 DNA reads TGTGCCAGTATACTTTCAGGGGAGCGAGTGAACACTGAAGCTTTCTTT.

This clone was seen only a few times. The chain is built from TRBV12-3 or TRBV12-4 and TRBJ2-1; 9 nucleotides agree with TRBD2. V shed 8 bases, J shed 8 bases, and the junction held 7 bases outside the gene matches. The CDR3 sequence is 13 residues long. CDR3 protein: CASRLAGSYEQFF. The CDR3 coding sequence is TGTGCCAGCCGTCTAGCGGGGAGCTATGAGCAGTTCTTC.

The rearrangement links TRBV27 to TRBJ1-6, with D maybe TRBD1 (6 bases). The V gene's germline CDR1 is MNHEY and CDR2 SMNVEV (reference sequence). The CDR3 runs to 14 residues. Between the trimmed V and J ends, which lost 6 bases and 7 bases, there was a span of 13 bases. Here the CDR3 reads CASRDTGKNSPLHF. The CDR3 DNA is TGTGCCAGCAGAGACACAGGGAAAAATTCACCCCTCCACTTT.

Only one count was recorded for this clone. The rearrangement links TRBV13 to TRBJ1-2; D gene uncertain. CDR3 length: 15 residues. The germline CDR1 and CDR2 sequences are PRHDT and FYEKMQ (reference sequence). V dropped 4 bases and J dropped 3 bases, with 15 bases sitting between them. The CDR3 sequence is CASSSVGRTDYGYTF. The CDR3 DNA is TGTGCCAGCAGCTCGGTAGGACGGACTGACTATGGCTACACCTTC.

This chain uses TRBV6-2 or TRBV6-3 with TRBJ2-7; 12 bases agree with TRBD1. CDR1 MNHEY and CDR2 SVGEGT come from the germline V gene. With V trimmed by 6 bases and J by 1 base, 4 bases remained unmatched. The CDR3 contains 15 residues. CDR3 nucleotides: TGTGCCAGCAGCCGGGGACAGGGGGCTTCCTACGAGCAGTACTTC. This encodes CASSRGQGASYEQYF.

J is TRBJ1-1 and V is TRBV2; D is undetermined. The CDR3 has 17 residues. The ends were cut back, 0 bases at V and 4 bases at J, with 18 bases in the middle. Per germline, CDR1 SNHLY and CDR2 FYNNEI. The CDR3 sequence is CASSEAPGLRGSTEAFF. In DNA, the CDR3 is TGTGCCAGCAGTGAAGCCCCTGGCCTACGGGGATCCACTGAAGCTTTCTTT.

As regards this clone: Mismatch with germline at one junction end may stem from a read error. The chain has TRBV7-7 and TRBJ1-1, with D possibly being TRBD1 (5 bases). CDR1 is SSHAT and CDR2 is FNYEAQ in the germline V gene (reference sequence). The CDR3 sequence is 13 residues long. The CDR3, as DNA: TGTGCTAGCAGCTTACAGGAGAACACTGAAGCTTTCTTT. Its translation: CASSLQENTEAFF.

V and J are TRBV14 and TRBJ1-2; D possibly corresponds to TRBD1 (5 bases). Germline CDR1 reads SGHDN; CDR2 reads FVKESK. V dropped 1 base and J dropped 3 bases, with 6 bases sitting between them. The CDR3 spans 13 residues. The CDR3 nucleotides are TGTGCCAGCAGCCAAGCAGGGTACTATGGCTACACCTTC. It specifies CASSQAGYYGYTF.

The DNA of the CDR3 is TGTGCCAGCAGATTCAACAGGGTCGGGATGAACACTGAAGCTTTCTTT. Protein sequence: CASRFNRVGMNTEAFF. The V and J genes are TRBV2 and TRBJ1-1, with D tentatively TRBD1 (6 bases). The germline V gene encodes CDR1 SNHLY and CDR2 FYNNEI. Trimming took off 6 bases at V and 0 bases at J, with 17 bases between the two ends. The CDR3 is made up of 16 amino acids.

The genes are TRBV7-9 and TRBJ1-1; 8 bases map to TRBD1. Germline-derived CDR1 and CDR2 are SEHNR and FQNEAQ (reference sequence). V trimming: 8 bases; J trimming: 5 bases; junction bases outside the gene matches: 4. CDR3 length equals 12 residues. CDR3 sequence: CASRQGRTEAFF. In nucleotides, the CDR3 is TGTGCCAGCCGACAGGGGAGGACTGAAGCTTTCTTT.

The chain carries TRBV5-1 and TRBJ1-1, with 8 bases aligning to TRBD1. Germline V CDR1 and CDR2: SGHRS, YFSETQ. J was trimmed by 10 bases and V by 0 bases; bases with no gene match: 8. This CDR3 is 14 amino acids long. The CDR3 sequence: CASSLAGQGEGAFF. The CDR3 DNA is TGCGCCAGCAGCTTGGCCGGACAGGGCGAAGGAGCTTTCTTT.

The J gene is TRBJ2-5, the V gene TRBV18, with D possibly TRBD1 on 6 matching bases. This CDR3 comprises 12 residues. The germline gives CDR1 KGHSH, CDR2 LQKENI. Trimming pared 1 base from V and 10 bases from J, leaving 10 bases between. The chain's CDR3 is CASSPREGGQYF. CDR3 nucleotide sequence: TGTGCCAGCTCACCACGGGAAGGGGGCCAGTACTTC.

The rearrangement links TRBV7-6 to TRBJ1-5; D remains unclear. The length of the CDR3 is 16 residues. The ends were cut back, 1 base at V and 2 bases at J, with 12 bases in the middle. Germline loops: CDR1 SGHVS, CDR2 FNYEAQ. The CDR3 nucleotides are TGTGCCAGCAGCTTAGGAGAGGGAGGTCGCAATCAGCCCCAGCATTTT. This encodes CASSLGEGGRNQPQHF.

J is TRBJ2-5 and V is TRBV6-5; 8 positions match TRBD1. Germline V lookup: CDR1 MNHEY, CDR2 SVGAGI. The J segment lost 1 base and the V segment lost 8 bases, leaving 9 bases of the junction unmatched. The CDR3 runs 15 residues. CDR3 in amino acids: CASQISGTGQETQYF. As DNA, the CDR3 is TGTGCCAGCCAAATCTCCGGGACAGGCCAAGAGACCCAGTACTTC.

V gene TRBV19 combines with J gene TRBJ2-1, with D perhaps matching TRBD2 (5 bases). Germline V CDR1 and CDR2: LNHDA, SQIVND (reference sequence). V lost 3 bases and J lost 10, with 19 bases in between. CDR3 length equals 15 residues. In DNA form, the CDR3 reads TGTGCCAGTAGTATCGGTGGCCAATCATCGGGGGAGCAGTTCTTC. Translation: CASSIGGQSSGEQFF.